The rows below give T cell receptor beta chains drawn from one sample of a study of OX40 agonist ivuxolimab in advanced cancers. Data came from immunoSEQ multiplex PCR; TCRdb stores just in-frame clones and leaves some out. The sample holds over 65,000 clones; 75% to 90% are singletons and the top ten take 2% to 2.5%. The source material was CD4+ or CD8+ T cells sorted from blood, sampled in a trial of the OX40 agonist ivuxolimab. These receptors were taken from an adult with an advanced solid tumor such as melanoma, head and neck, liver or kidney cancer. CDR3s include the opening cysteine and the closing phenylalanine or tryptophan. Fields, in order: D gene, J gene, clone size, V gene, CDR3 DNA, CDR3 protein. D genes are given only for firm matches. The size entry is marked missing in some rows and otherwise reads once, few, many or a size class.

>TRBD1|TRBJ1-5|-|TRBV15
TGTGCCACCAGCAGGGATGAAGACAGGGCTACGGGTCAGCCCCAGCATTTT
CATSRDEDRATGQPQHF
>TRBD2|TRBJ2-5|-|TRBV5-1
TGCGCCAGCAGCTGGGGACTAATCCAAGAGACCCAGTACTTC
CASSWGLIQETQYF
>-|TRBJ2-3|-|TRBV6-5
TGTGCCAGCAGTTACTGGTCAGGAGGCACAGATACGCAGTATTTT
CASSYWSGGTDTQYF
>-|TRBJ1-1|-|TRBV5-1
TGCGCCAGCAGCTTGGCAGTTCGTTTGAACACTGAAGCTTTCTTT
CASSLAVRLNTEAFF
>TRBD1|TRBJ2-1|-|TRBV9
TGTGCCAGCAGCGCCGCCGGGACAGGGATGGTCTTCTTC
CASSAAGTGMVFF
>-|TRBJ1-6|-|TRBV6-5
TGTGCCAGCAGGGACGGGGCGTCTATTTCACCCCTCCACTTT
CASRDGASISPLHF
>TRBD1|TRBJ2-7|-|TRBV5-1
TGCGCCAGCAGCCTTAAGACAGGGGCAGGGGACGAGCAGTACTTC
CASSLKTGAGDEQYF
>-|TRBJ2-3|-|TRBV5-5
TGTGCCAGCACCCCCCTGGGGCAGGGCAGGGATACGCAGTATTTT
CASTPLGQGRDTQYF
>-|TRBJ1-3|-|TRBV7-3
TGTGCCAGCAGCTTAACGTCAGGTTCAGGAAACACCATATATTTT
CASSLTSGSGNTIYF
>-|TRBJ2-7|-|TRBV18
TGTGCCAGCTCATCAGGACCGGTAACGCAGTACTTC
CASSSGPVTQYF
>TRBD1|TRBJ1-6|-|TRBV5-8
TGTGCCAGCAGCCCCCGTGGGACAGGCCATTCACCCCTCCACTTT
CASSPRGTGHSPLHF
>TRBD1|TRBJ2-1|-|TRBV11-1
TGTGCCAGCAGCTCGTCGGGACAGAGCTCCTACAATGAGCAGTTCTTC
CASSSSGQSSYNEQFF
>-|TRBJ1-3|-|TRBV9
TGTGCCAGCAGCGCGGGGGCTCCTGGAAACACCATATATTTT
CASSAGAPGNTIYF
>-|TRBJ1-4|-|TRBV7-9
TGTGCCAGCAGCTTATCGACAGGAGGGAGGGAAAAACTGTTTTTT
CASSLSTGGREKLFF
>-|TRBJ1-6|-|TRBV28
TGTGCCAGCAGCTCTCCGTTGACAACCCGTTCACGGGCCCTCCACTTT
CASSSPLTTRSRALHF
>-|TRBJ2-7|-|TRBV5-4
TGTGCCAGCAGCTCAGGGGTGGGGTACGAGCAGTACTTC
CASSSGVGYEQYF
>TRBD1|TRBJ1-5|-|TRBV28
TGTGCCAGTGGGACAGGGGGCAATCAGCCCCAGCATTTT
CASGTGGNQPQHF
>TRBD2|TRBJ2-5|-|TRBV4-3
TGCGCCAGCAGCCAAGATGTTAGGACTAGCCAGTACTTC
CASSQDVRTSQYF
>-|TRBJ2-3|few|TRBV20-1
TGCAGTGCTGGGCTTCGGGGCCCGCAGTATTTT
CSAGLRGPQYF
>-|TRBJ1-5|once|TRBV9
TGTGCCAGCAGCGCCGGGGCCCAAAATCAGCCCCAGCATTTT
CASSAGAQNQPQHF
>TRBD1|TRBJ1-1|-|TRBV2
TGTGCCAGCAGTGGAAGAGGGGGCTTCACTGAAGCTTTCTTT
CASSGRGGFTEAFF
>TRBD2|TRBJ2-1|-|TRBV9
TGTGCCAGCGCCCCAGCGGGAGGGCAAGGCAATGAGCAGTTCTTC
CASAPAGGQGNEQFF
>-|TRBJ2-7|once|TRBV28
TGTGCCAGCTCCCTCGGACAGTACGAGCAGTACTTC
CASSLGQYEQYF
>-|TRBJ1-5|-|TRBV19
TGTGCCAGTACGATAGGGAACTCGGTTCAGCCCCAGCATTTT
CASTIGNSVQPQHF
>-|TRBJ1-4|-|TRBV5-4
TGTGCCAGCAGCCCACGACCCGAAGGTGAAAAACTGTTTTTT
CASSPRPEGEKLFF
>-|TRBJ2-4|few|TRBV11-3
TGTGCCAGCAGCTTAACCGGGAGTTCGAACATTCAGTACTTC
CASSLTGSSNIQYF
>-|TRBJ2-2|once|TRBV5-1
TGCGCCAGCAGGGCGGAGGGGACCGGGGAGCTGTTTTTT
CASRAEGTGELFF
>-|TRBJ2-7|-|TRBV5-5
TGTGCCAGCAGCTTCGAGGTGCACAGGACCTACGAGCAGTACTTC
CASSFEVHRTYEQYF
>-|TRBJ1-5|-|TRBV5-4
TGTGCCAGCAGCTTGGCCGTGGGGAATCAGCCCCAGCATTTT
CASSLAVGNQPQHF
>-|TRBJ1-5|-|TRBV9
TGTGCCAGCAGCTTCCCCCGGGGCCGGTCGGCTCAGCCCCAGCATTTT
CASSFPRGRSAQPQHF
>TRBD1|TRBJ2-3|-|TRBV2
TGTGCCAGCAGACGACAGGGCCCCACAGATACGCAGTATTTT
CASRRQGPTDTQYF
>TRBD1|TRBJ2-5|-|TRBV11-2
TGTGCCAGCAGCCCGGGACAGGGGGCGTCGGAGACCCAGTACTTC
CASSPGQGASETQYF
>-|TRBJ2-5|-|TRBV19
TGTGCCAGTAACCCCTCCGACTTGGATGAGACCCAGTACTTC
CASNPSDLDETQYF
>TRBD1|TRBJ2-7|few|TRBV5-1
TGCGCCAGCAGCCTGAAGGGGACAGGGGGCCCTCTCGAGCAGTACTTC
CASSLKGTGGPLEQYF
>-|TRBJ2-7|-|TRBV10-3
TGTGCCATCAGGCGGGACACCGACCACGAGCAGTACTTC
CAIRRDTDHEQYF